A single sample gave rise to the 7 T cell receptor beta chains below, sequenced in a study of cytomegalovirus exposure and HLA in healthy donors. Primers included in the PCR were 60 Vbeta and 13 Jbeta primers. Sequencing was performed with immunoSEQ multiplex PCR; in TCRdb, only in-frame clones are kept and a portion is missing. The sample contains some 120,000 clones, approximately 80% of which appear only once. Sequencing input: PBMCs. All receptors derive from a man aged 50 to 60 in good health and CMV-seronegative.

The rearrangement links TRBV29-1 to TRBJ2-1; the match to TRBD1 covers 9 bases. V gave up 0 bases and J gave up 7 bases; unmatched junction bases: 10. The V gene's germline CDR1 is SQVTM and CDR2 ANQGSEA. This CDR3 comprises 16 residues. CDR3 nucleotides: TGCAGCGTTGAAGATAGCAGGGACAGGGCTGAGAATGAGCAGTTCTTC. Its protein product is CSVEDSRDRAENEQFF.

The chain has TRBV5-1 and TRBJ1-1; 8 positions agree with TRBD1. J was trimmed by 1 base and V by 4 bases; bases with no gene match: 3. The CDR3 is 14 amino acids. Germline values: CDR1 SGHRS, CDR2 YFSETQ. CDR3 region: CASSKDRGNTEAFF. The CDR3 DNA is TGCGCCAGCAGCAAAGACAGGGGGAACACTGAAGCTTTCTTT.

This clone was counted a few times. CDR3 sequence reads: CASSPATRAQYF. The CDR3, as DNA: TGTGCCAGCTCACCTGCCACCCGGGCCCAGTACTTC. V and J are TRBV18 and TRBJ2-5; D uncertain. CDR1 and CDR2 (germline): KGHSH, LQKENI. V gave up 3 bases and J gave up 9 bases, with 11 bases separating them. There are 12 residues in the CDR3.

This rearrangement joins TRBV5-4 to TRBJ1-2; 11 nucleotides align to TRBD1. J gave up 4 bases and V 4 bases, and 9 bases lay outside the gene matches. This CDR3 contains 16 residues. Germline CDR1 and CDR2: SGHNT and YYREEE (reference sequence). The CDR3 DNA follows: TGTGCCAGCAGCCTGGGACAGGGGGTTTTAGGCTATGGCTACACCTTC. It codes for CASSLGQGVLGYGYTF.

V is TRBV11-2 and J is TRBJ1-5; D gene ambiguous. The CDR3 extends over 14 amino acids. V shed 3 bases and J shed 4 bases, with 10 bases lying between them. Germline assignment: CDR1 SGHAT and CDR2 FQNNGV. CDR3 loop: CASSFGIGNQPQHF. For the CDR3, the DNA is TGTGCCAGCAGCTTCGGGATAGGGAATCAGCCCCAGCATTTT.

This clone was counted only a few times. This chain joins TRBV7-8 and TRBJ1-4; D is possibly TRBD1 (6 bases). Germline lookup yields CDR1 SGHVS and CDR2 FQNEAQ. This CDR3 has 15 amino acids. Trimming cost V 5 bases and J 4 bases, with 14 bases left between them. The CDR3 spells CASSQSQGINEKLFF. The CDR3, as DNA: TGTGCCAGCAGCCAATCCCAGGGGATTAATGAAAAACTGTTTTTT.

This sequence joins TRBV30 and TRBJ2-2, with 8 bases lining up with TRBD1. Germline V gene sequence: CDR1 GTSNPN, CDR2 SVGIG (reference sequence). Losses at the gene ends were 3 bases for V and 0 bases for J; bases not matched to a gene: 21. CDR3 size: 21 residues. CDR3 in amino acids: CAWSSGFRQGSRTSNTGELFF. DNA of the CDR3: TGTGCCTGGAGCTCAGGGTTTCGACAGGGGTCGCGGACCTCGAACACCGGGGAGCTGTTTTTT. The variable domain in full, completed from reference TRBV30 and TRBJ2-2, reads SQTIHQWPATLVQPVGSPLSLECTVEGTSNPNLYWYRQAAGRGLQLLFYSVGIGQISSEVPQNLSASRPQDRQFILSSKKLLLSDSGFYLCAWSSGFRQGSRTSNTGELFFGEGSRLTVL.